The next 21 T cell receptor beta chains were all read from a single sample in a study of blood T cell repertoires in COVID-19. Here immunoSEQ multiplex PCR was the method, and the copy in TCRdb shows in-frame clones only, minus some. Among about 170,000 clones, approximately 88% were seen once, and the ten largest hold about 10%. The sample comprised peripheral blood. These receptors were collected from a woman of 80 years or more with active or convalescent COVID-19.

This clone was seen a single time. The chain couples TRBV29-1 to TRBJ2-3, with 8 positions matching TRBD1. CDR3 length: 14 amino acids. The V segment lost 4 bases and the J segment 5 bases; nucleotides outside the gene matches: 8. From germline, CDR1 is SQVTM and CDR2 ANQGSEA. The CDR3 reads CSVGPGGAVDTQYF. The CDR3 DNA reads as TGCAGCGTTGGTCCAGGGGGCGCGGTAGATACGCAGTATTTT.

CDR3 bases: TGTGCCAGCAGTCAACAGGGGGCGAGTGAGACCCAGTACTTC. Residues: CASSQQGASETQYF. The chain combines TRBV6-5 with TRBJ2-5; 9 positions match TRBD1. Germline V gives CDR1 MNHEY, CDR2 SVGAGI. Unmatched junction bases numbered 6, after V lost 5 bases and J lost 5 bases. The CDR3 covers 14 residues.

This sequence joins TRBV5-1 and TRBJ2-3; a weak D match, TRBD1 (6 bases). CDR3 length equals 14 residues. V was pared by 5 bases and J by 4 bases, with 14 bases between. Germline V gene sequence: CDR1 SGHRS, CDR2 YFSETQ. The CDR3 DNA reads as TGCGCCAGCAGGAGGGGGAGCTTGGCAGATACGCAGTATTTT. It encodes CASRRGSLADTQYF.

The chain is built from TRBV9 and TRBJ1-4; TRBD1 aligns across 8 bases. Germline trimming cut 4 bases from V and 3 bases from J; bases unmatched to any gene: 8. Germline V gene lookup returns CDR1 SGDLS and CDR2 YYNGEE. This CDR3 region has 16 residues. The CDR3, as DNA: TGTGCCAGCAGCAATAGACCGGGACAGGCTAATGAAAAACTGTTTTTT. Protein: CASSNRPGQANEKLFF.

The chain recombines TRBV6-2 or TRBV6-3 with TRBJ1-2; TRBD1 aligns across 8 bases. V lost 4 bases, J lost 4 bases, and 8 bases stayed unmatched. Germline CDR1 reads MNHEY; CDR2 reads SVGEGT. CDR3 size: 15 residues. The CDR3 here is CASSSPGTGFYGYTF. Here the CDR3 DNA reads TGTGCCAGCAGTTCGCCCGGGACAGGTTTCTATGGCTACACCTTC.

This clone occurred many times. This chain connects TRBV5-5 to TRBJ2-2; perhaps TRBD2 as D (6 bases). V lost 0 bases to trimming and J lost 6 bases, with 15 bases between them. Per the germline V gene, CDR1 is SGHKS and CDR2 is YYEKEE (reference sequence). The CDR3 consists of 16 residues. The CDR3 region has the DNA TGTGCCAGCAGCTTGGTTCGTCTAGCGATCTCCGGGGAGCTGTTTTTT. This gives the protein CASSLVRLAISGELFF.

The V call is TRBV10-2, the J call TRBJ2-1, with no clear D. Per germline, CDR1 WSHSY and CDR2 SAAADI. The ends were cut back, 3 bases at V and 4 bases at J, with 7 bases in the middle. This CDR3 is 13 amino acids long. Written as DNA, the CDR3 is TGCGCCAGCAGTGAAGGCAGGTACAATGAGCAGTTCTTC. This encodes CASSEGRYNEQFF.

The gene calls are TRBV24-1 and TRBJ2-5, with TRBD1 matching over 10 bases. The CDR3 sequence is 16 residues long. Germline loops: CDR1 KGHDR, CDR2 SFDVKD. Losses at the gene ends were 2 bases for V and 5 bases for J; bases not matched to a gene: 7. CDR3 region: CATSDYTGTGVETQYF. CDR3 DNA: TGTGCCACCAGTGATTACACCGGGACAGGGGTGGAGACCCAGTACTTC.

The chain couples TRBV24-1 to TRBJ1-5; D is ambiguous. Per germline, CDR1 KGHDR and CDR2 SFDVKD. The CDR3 sequence is 15 residues long. The CDR3 nucleotides are TGTGCACCGACCCCCGCGGGAGATAGCAATCAGCCCCAGCATTTT. It codes for CAPTPAGDSNQPQHF.

The gene calls are TRBV9 and TRBJ2-7; 10 bases map to TRBD2. This CDR3 is built from 15 residues. Germline trimming cut 3 bases from V and 0 bases from J; bases unmatched to any gene: 3. CDR1 and CDR2 (germline): SGDLS, YYNGEE. The CDR3 nucleotides are TGTGCCAGCAGCGCTAGCGGGGGCCCCTCCTACGAGCAGTACTTC. As protein: CASSASGGPSYEQYF.

This sequence joins TRBV3-1 (or the pseudogene TRBV3-2) and TRBJ1-5; D possibly corresponds to TRBD1 (6 bases). Trimming shortened V by 2 bases and J by 2 bases, and 25 bases separated the two germline ends. The germline CDR1 and CDR2 sequences are LGHDT and YNNKEL (reference sequence). This CDR3 has 20 residues. CDR3 nucleotide sequence: TGTGCCAGCAGCCAAAACCGGGACACACGATCCTGGGGGTGCAATCAGCCCCAGCATTTT. This encodes CASSQNRDTRSWGCNQPQHF.

The V and J genes are TRBV5-4 and TRBJ1-1; D gene ambiguous. This CDR3 has 15 residues. CDR1 and CDR2 from the germline V gene are SGHNT and YYREEE (reference sequence). V was shortened by 5 bases and J by 5 bases, with 19 bases between the two germline ends. The CDR3 sequence: CASRPGEAPGTEAFF. The CDR3 nucleotides read TGTGCCAGCAGACCCGGGGAGGCTCCGGGGACTGAAGCTTTCTTT.

The chain carries TRBV7-2 and TRBJ1-2; 11 nucleotides line up with TRBD1. Losses at the gene ends were 1 base for V and 8 bases for J; bases not matched to a gene: 18. Germline-derived CDR1 and CDR2 are SGHTA and FQGNSA. This CDR3 spans 19 amino acids. Written as DNA, the CDR3 is TGTGCCAGCAGCTTAGGTGGGACCGTGGCGGGACAGGGGGTTAGGGGCTACACCTTC. This translates into CASSLGGTVAGQGVRGYTF.

The chain links TRBV9 to TRBJ1-3, with TRBD1 as a possible D gene (6 bases). Deletions cut 4 bases from V and 3 bases from J, with 17 bases between. This CDR3 comprises 16 residues. Germline assignment: CDR1 SGDLS and CDR2 YYNGEE. The CDR3: CASSPRTGIGGNTIYF. In DNA form, the CDR3 reads TGTGCCAGCAGCCCTCGAACAGGGATAGGTGGAAACACCATATATTTT.

The chain combines TRBV15 with TRBJ1-2; D unclear. V lost 0 bases, J lost 3 bases, and 8 bases lay in between. Germline-derived CDR1 and CDR2 are LNHNV and YYDKDF (reference sequence). The CDR3 is 14 residues long. The CDR3 bases are TGTGCCACCAGCAGAGATTCAGGCGACTATGGCTACACCTTC. As protein: CATSRDSGDYGYTF. The whole variable domain, filled in from reference TRBV15 and TRBJ1-2, reads DAMVIQNPRYQVTQFGKPVTLSCSQTLNHNVMYWYQQKSSQAPKLLFHYYDKDFNNEADTPDNFQSRRPNTSFCFLDIRSPGLGDTAMYLCATSRDSGDYGYTFGSGTRLTVV.

This clone showed up just a few times. The rearrangement joins TRBV19 to TRBJ1-3, with a possible D match to TRBD1 (6 bases). The CDR3 is made up of 17 amino acids. V lost 1 base and J lost 0, with 13 bases in between. Germline V gives CDR1 LNHDA, CDR2 SQIVND (reference sequence). DNA for the CDR3: TGTGCCAGTAGTATAGGCCCGGACAGCCGCTCTGGAAACACCATATATTTT. Its translation is CASSIGPDSRSGNTIYF. Together with reference TRBV19 and TRBJ1-3, the CDR3 gives the full variable domain: DGGITQSPKYLFRKEGQNVTLSCEQNLNHDAMYWYRQDPGQGLRLIYYSQIVNDFQKGDIAEGYSVSREKKESFPLTVTSAQKNPTAFYLCASSIGPDSRSGNTIYFGEGSWLTVV.

The chain uses TRBV4-1 and TRBJ1-3; D is uncertain. Germline V CDR1 and CDR2: MGHRA, YSYEKL. The V end was cut by 0 bases, the J end by 2 bases, with 8 bases between. The CDR3 has 15 amino acids. The CDR3 protein is CASSQEPGAGNTIYF. The DNA for the CDR3 is TGCGCCAGCAGCCAAGAACCCGGGGCTGGAAACACCATATATTTT.

This clone was found a few times. The chain uses TRBV19 and TRBJ1-2; 9 nucleotides align to TRBD1. Germline V gene sequence: CDR1 LNHDA, CDR2 SQIVND (reference sequence). The J segment lost 0 bases and the V segment lost 1 base, leaving 9 bases of the junction unmatched. The CDR3 loop spans 18 amino acids. CDR3 sequence reads: CASSIAAGTGTTNYGYTF. As DNA, the CDR3 is TGTGCCAGTAGTATAGCAGCCGGGACAGGGACTACTAACTATGGCTACACCTTC. Combining the CDR3 with reference TRBV19 and TRBJ1-2 gives the whole variable domain DGGITQSPKYLFRKEGQNVTLSCEQNLNHDAMYWYRQDPGQGLRLIYYSQIVNDFQKGDIAEGYSVSREKKESFPLTVTSAQKNPTAFYLCASSIAAGTGTTNYGYTFGSGTRLTVV.

The chain is built from TRBV19 and TRBJ1-2, with D possibly matching TRBD1 (5 bases). V was pared by 7 bases and J by 3 bases, with 18 bases between. Germline CDR1 is LNHDA and CDR2 is SQIVND (reference sequence). The CDR3 consists of 15 residues. CDR3: CASTLGQVGHYGYTF. The CDR3, as DNA: TGTGCCAGTACTTTGGGGCAGGTCGGCCACTATGGCTACACCTTC.

The rearrangement uses TRBV11-2 and TRBJ1-1; TRBD1 might be the D (6 bases). Germline values: CDR1 SGHAT, CDR2 FQNNGV. There are 13 residues in the CDR3. V was shortened by 7 bases and J by 1 base, with 10 bases between the two germline ends. This CDR3 is CASMIRGNTEAFF. The CDR3 region has the DNA TGTGCCAGCATGATCAGGGGGAACACTGAAGCTTTCTTT.

The chain carries TRBV7-8 and TRBJ2-3; D might be TRBD2 (7 bases). V was clipped by 2 bases and J by 9 bases, with 15 bases between them. CDR1 is SGHVS, CDR2 FQNEAQ, per germline. The CDR3 is 14 amino acids. DNA of the CDR3: TGTGCCAGCAGCTTAACGGCGGGGGCAGGAACGCAGTATTTT. Translating gives CASSLTAGAGTQYF.